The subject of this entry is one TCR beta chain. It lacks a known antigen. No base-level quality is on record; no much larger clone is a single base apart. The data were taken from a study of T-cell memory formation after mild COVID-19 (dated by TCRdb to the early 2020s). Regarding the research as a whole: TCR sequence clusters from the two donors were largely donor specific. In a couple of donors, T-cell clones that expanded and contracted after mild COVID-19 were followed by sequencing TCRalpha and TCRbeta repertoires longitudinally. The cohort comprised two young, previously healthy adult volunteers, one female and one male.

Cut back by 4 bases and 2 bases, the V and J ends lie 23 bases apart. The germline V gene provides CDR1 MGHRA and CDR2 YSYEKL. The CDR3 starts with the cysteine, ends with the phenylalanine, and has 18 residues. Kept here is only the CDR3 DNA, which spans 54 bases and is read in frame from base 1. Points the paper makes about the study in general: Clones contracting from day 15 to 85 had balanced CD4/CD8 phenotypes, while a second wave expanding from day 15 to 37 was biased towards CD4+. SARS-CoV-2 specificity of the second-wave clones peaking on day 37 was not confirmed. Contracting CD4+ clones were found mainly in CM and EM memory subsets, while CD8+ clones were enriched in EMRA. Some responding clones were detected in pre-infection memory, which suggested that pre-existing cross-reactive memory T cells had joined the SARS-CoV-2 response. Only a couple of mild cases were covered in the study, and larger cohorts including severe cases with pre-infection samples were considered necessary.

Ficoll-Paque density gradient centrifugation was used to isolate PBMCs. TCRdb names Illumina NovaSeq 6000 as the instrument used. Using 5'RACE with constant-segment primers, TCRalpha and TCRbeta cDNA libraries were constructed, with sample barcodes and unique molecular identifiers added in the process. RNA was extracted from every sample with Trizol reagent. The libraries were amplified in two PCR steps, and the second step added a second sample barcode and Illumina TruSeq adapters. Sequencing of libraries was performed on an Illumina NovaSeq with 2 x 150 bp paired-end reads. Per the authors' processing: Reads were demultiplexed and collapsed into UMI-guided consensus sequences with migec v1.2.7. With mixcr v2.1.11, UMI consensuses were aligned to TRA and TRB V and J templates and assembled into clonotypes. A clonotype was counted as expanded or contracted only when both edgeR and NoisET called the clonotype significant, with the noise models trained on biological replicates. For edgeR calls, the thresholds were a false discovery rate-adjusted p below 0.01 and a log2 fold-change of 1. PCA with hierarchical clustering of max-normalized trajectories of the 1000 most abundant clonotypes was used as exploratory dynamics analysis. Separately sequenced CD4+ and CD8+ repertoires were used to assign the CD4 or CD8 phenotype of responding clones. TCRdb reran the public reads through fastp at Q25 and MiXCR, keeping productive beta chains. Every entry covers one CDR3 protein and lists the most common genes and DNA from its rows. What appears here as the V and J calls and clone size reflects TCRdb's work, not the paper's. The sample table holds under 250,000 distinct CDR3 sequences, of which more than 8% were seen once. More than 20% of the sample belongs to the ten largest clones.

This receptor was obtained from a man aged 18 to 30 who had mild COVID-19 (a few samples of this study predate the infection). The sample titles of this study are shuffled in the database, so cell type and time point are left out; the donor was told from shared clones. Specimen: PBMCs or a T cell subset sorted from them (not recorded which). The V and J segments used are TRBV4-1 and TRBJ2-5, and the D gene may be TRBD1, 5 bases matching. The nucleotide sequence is TGCGCCAGCAGCCCCAGGGTGCTCGGGCCCCCCTTGCAAGAGACCCAGTACTTC. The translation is CASSPRVLGPPLQETQYF.